One sample yielded the 2 T cell receptor beta chains listed below, sequenced in a study of cytomegalovirus exposure and HLA in healthy donors. PCR used 60 Vbeta primers and 13 Jbeta primers. Here immunoSEQ multiplex PCR was the method, and the copy in TCRdb shows in-frame clones only, minus some. This table has about 180,000 clones, roughly 75% appearing once. The sequenced sample was PBMCs. Receptor source: a woman in her twenties or thirties in good health and CMV-seronegative.

CDR3 sequence: CASSHLQEQYF. For the CDR3, the DNA is TGTGCCAGCAGCCATCTCCAGGAGCAGTACTTC. The genes are TRBV14 and TRBJ2-7; no firm D call. V was shortened by 3 bases and J by 7 bases, with 7 bases between the two germline ends. Germline loops: CDR1 SGHDN, CDR2 FVKESK. There are 11 residues in the CDR3.

This sequence joins TRBV18 and TRBJ2-2; the match to TRBD2 covers 13 bases. Germline V gene lookup returns CDR1 KGHSH and CDR2 LQKENI. The ends lost 4 bases at V and 0 bases at J; junction bases unmatched: 8. The length of the CDR3 is 19 residues. The CDR3 protein is CASSLTWTSGGPNTGELFF. CDR3 DNA: TGTGCCAGCTCACTCACATGGACTAGCGGGGGACCGAACACCGGGGAGCTGTTTTTT.